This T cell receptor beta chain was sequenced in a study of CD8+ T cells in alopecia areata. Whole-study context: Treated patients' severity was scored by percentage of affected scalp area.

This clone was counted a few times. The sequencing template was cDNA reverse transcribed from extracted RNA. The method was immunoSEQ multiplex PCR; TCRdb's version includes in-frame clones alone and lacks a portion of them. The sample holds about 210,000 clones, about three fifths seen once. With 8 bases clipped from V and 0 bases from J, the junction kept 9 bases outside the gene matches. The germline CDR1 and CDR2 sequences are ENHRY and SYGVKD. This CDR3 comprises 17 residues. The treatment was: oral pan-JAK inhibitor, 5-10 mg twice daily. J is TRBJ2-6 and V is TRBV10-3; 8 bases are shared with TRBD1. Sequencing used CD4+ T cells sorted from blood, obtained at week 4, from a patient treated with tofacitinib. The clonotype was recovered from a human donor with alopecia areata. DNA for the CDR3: TGTGCCATCTATCAGGGGGCCACTACCTCTGGGGCCAACGTCCTGACTTTC. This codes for CAIYQGATTSGANVLTF.